These 16 T cell receptor beta chains were sequenced from one sample in a study of tumor-infiltrating lymphocytes in primary liver carcinoma. From 450 to 550 ng total RNA, TCR beta cDNA was generated with a primer in the constant region. Three-round nested multiplex PCR performed with slightly modified ARM-PCR produced the TCR beta libraries. The first two PCR rounds, approximately 10 cycles each, used TRBV1-TRBV30 forward primers and a C-beta reverse primer. TCRdb passed the multiplex PCR reads through MiXCR, listing each CDR3 protein once. The sample has 20,000 to 25,000 distinct CDR3 sequences, around 79% seen once. From unsorted bulk tissue weighing roughly 17-32 mg, DNA and RNA were co-extracted. What was sequenced was liver tumor tissue from sampling region 1. Subset noted: tumor region T1, superior pole. All receptors derive from a woman aged 25 to 39 with primary liver carcinoma and hepatitis B virus infection.

V and J are TRBV29-1 and TRBJ1-1; D not certain. The CDR3 is made up of 12 amino acids. Germline CDR1 reads SQVTM; CDR2 reads ANQGSEA. Between the trimmed V and J ends, which lost 3 bases and 4 bases, there was a span of 9 bases. The CDR3 DNA follows: TGCAGCGTTGAGACATGGATCACTGAAGCTTTCTTT. Translation: CSVETWITEAFF. Filled out from reference TRBV29-1 and TRBJ1-1, the complete variable domain reads SAVISQKPSRDICQRGTSLTIQCQVDSQVTMMFWYRQQPGQSLTLIATANQGSEATYESGFVIDKFPISRPNLTFSTLTVSNMSPEDSSIYLCSVETWITEAFFGQGTRLTVV.

The sample holds many counts of this clonotype. This chain links TRBV6-5 with TRBJ1-5; TRBD1 might be the D (5 bases). Germline assignment: CDR1 MNHEY and CDR2 SVGAGI. V was trimmed by 3 bases and J by 1 base, leaving 7 bases between them. The CDR3 covers 14 residues. CDR3 nucleotide sequence: TGTGCCAGCAGTTATGGGGCAAGCAATCAGCCCCAGCATTTT. Amino acids: CASSYGASNQPQHF.

The sample holds many counts of this clonotype. With a much larger clone just one base away, this may be a read error. V and J are TRBV11-2 and TRBJ2-2; TRBD1 agrees at 7 bases. The CDR3 spans 13 residues. With V trimmed by 10 bases and J by 1 base, 3 bases remained unmatched. Germline CDR1 reads SGHAT; CDR2 reads FQNNGV. Here the CDR3 reads CATRQGNTGELFF. The CDR3 nucleotides read TGTGCCACGAGACAGGGGAACACCGGGGAGCTGTTTTTT.

This clonotype was seen many times. This may stem from a read error, because a much larger clone lies one nucleotide away. The chain has TRBV7-9 and TRBJ1-1; possible D gene TRBD1, 5 bases. This CDR3 has 14 amino acids. V was shortened by 11 bases and J by 1 base, with 17 bases between the two germline ends. Per the germline V gene, CDR1 is SEHNR and CDR2 is FQNEAQ (reference sequence). The DNA for the CDR3 is TGTGCCGGCACAGGCCTCCTGACGAACACTGAAGCTTTCTTT. Protein product: CAGTGLLTNTEAFF.

This clonotype appeared a few times. Its ends do not fully match the called genes, so a read error is possible. The V and J genes are TRBV5-6 and TRBJ2-7, with D perhaps TRBD1 (5 bases). Per the germline V gene, CDR1 is SGHDT and CDR2 is YYEEEE. The CDR3 has 13 amino acids. CDR3 DNA: TGTGCCAGTAGCTTACGGGCAGGGCTATCACAGTACTTC. It specifies CASSLRAGLSQYF.

Concerning this clonotype: It is likely a read error, because the conserved phenylalanine at the end of the CDR3 is missing. This rearrangement joins TRBV6-1 to TRBJ1-2; D not resolved. The germline V gene encodes CDR1 MNHNS and CDR2 SASEGT. The CDR3 consists of 18 residues. The CDR3 loop reads CVSNERLLVLRSNYGYTS. The CDR3 coding sequence is TGTGTCAGCAATGAACGGTTACTGGTCCTTAGATCTAACTATGGCTACACCTCC.

The J gene is TRBJ1-1, the V gene TRBV15; no reliable D call. The CDR3 has 14 residues. Between the trimmed V and J ends, which lost 5 bases and 3 bases, there was a span of 13 bases. Germline CDR1 and CDR2: LNHNV and YYDKDF (reference sequence). CDR3 loop: CATSSGYVDTEAFF. CDR3 bases: TGTGCCACCAGCTCGGGTTACGTGGACACTGAAGCTTTCTTT.

The chain joins TRBV2 to TRBJ2-7; 10 bases line up with TRBD2. With 10 bases clipped from V and 12 bases from J, the junction kept 15 bases outside the gene matches. Germline V lookup: CDR1 SNHLY, CDR2 FYNNEI. CDR3 length: 13 amino acids. CDR3 in amino acids: CAIRWTSGYDPYF. The CDR3 DNA sequence: TGTGCCATCAGGTGGACTAGCGGCTACGATCCGTACTTC.

About this clonotype itself: A junction boundary mismatches the germline segment, possibly from a read error. The V call is TRBV6-5, the J call TRBJ1-1, with 7 bases identical to TRBD1. The CDR3 is made up of 19 amino acids. Germline values: CDR1 MNHEY, CDR2 SVGAGI. In nucleotides, the CDR3 is TGTGTCAGCAGCCTATTCCCCGACAGGGCCCAAGGAAAGGACACTGAAGCTTTCTTT. It codes for CVSSLFPDRAQGKDTEAFF.

As regards this clonotype: One end of the junction fails to match germline, which may point to a read error. The chain uses TRBV4-2 and TRBJ1-2; D may be TRBD1 (6 bases). This CDR3 is built from 14 residues. The germline CDR1 and CDR2 sequences are LGHNA and YNFKEQ. The CDR3 reads CASQEVQGYYGYTF. The CDR3, as DNA: TGCGCCAGCCAGGAGGTGCAGGGGTACTATGGCTACACCTTC.

This clonotype was found many times. This chain links TRBV7-9 with TRBJ2-3; D remains unclear. The V gene lost 7 bases and the J gene lost 2 bases, with 7 bases spanning the gap. The CDR3 is 12 amino acids. The germline V gene has CDR1 SEHNR and CDR2 FQNEAQ (reference sequence). The CDR3 reads CASNPLTDTQYF. CDR3 nucleotide sequence: TGTGCCAGCAATCCTCTCACAGATACGCAGTATTTT.

As regards this clonotype: At one end, the junction sequence differs from germline, possibly due to a read error. The chain's CDR3 is CVSSQGPTWGWETRYF. CDR3 nucleotide sequence: TGCGTCAGCAGCCAAGGCCCCACATGGGGCTGGGAGACCCGGTACTTC. The chain carries TRBV4-1 and TRBJ2-5, with D possibly called TRBD1 or TRBD2 (5 bases each). CDR3 size: 16 residues. Germline CDR1 is MGHRA and CDR2 is YSYEKL.

A remark on this clonotype: The junction differs from germline at one of its ends, possibly a read error. This rearrangement joins TRBV7-3 to TRBJ2-1; the D gene is possibly TRBD2 (6 bases). Germline V CDR1 and CDR2: SGHTA, FQGTGA. CDR3 length equals 16 residues. This chain's CDR3 is CASSSTIGSSYNEQLF. The DNA for the CDR3 is TGTGCCAGCAGCTCGACGATCGGGAGCTCCTACAATGAGCAGCTCTTC.

This clonotype was picked up one time. No conserved phenylalanine or tryptophan is present at the end of the CDR3, so a read error is the likely explanation. The chain links TRBV5-6 to TRBJ2-6; D is possibly TRBD1 (6 bases). Germline CDR1 SGHDT, CDR2 YYEEEE. The CDR3 has 17 residues. CDR3 sequence: CASSQDSSFSRASVLTL. The CDR3 DNA reads as TGTGCCAGTAGCCAGGACAGCAGCTTCTCTAGGGCCAGCGTCCTGACTTTA.

V and J are TRBV29-1 and TRBJ2-5, with D possibly called TRBD1 or TRBD2 (5 bases each). The CDR3 runs to 15 residues. V lost 4 bases, J lost 2 bases, and 17 bases lay in between. Looked up from germline, CDR1 is SQVTM and CDR2 is ANQGSEA. The CDR3 loop is CSVGLSMRGQETQYF. DNA of the CDR3: TGCAGCGTTGGATTGAGTATGAGGGGACAAGAGACCCAGTACTTC. Looking up the rest from reference TRBV29-1 and TRBJ2-5 gives the full variable domain: SAVISQKPSRDICQRGTSLTIQCQVDSQVTMMFWYRQQPGQSLTLIATANQGSEATYESGFVIDKFPISRPNLTFSTLTVSNMSPEDSSIYLCSVGLSMRGQETQYFGPGTRLLVL.

Concerning this clonotype: The junction departs from germline at one end; a sequencing error may be responsible. The chain joins TRBV29-1 to TRBJ2-1, with D unclear. The CDR3 length is 12 residues. Germline assignment: CDR1 SQVTM and CDR2 ANQGSEA. The CDR3 region is CSTLRHYNERFF. The CDR3, as DNA: TGCAGTACCCTAAGGCACTACAATGAGCGGTTCTTC.